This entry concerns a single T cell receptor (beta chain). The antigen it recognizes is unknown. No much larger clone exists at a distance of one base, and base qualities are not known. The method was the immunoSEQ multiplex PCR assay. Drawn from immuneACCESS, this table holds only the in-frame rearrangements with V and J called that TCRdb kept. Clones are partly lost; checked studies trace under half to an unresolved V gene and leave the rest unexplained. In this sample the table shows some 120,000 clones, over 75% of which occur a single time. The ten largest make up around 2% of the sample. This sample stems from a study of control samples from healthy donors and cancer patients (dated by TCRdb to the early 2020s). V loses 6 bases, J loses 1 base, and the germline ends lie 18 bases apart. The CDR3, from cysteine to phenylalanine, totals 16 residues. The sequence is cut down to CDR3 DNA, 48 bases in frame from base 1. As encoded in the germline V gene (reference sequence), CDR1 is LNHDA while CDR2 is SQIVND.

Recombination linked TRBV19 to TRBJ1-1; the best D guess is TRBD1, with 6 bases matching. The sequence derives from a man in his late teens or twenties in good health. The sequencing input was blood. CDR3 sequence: CASRLTGGLRNTEAFF. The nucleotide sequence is TGTGCCAGTAGACTCACCGGGGGCTTGAGGAACACTGAAGCTTTCTTT. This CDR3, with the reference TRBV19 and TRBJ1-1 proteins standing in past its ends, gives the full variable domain DGGITQSPKYLFRKEGQNVTLSCEQNLNHDAMYWYRQDPGQGLRLIYYSQIVNDFQKGDIAEGYSVSREKKESFPLTVTSAQKNPTAFYLCASRLTGGLRNTEAFFGQGTRLTVV.